The 22 T cell receptor beta chains below come from one sample, sequenced in a study of technical replicates of blood from a few donors. Data came from immunoSEQ multiplex PCR; TCRdb stores just in-frame clones and leaves some out. This table has 50,000 to 80,000 clones, roughly 90% appearing once. The sequenced material came from PBMCs. The receptors derive from a human donor in good health. Some clones in this sample may be carry-over from other donors' samples.

The chain uses TRBV7-6 and TRBJ2-7; D is perhaps TRBD2 (7 bases). V was shortened by 4 bases and J by 2 bases, with 12 bases between the two germline ends. This CDR3 is built from 14 residues. Germline V gene data show CDR1 as SGHVS and CDR2 as FNYEAQ. The CDR3: CASSSRGGPYEQYF. In nucleotides, the CDR3 is TGTGCCAGCAGCTCGAGGGGGGGACCCTACGAGCAGTACTTC.

This clone is a singleton in its sample. The chain uses TRBV21-1 and TRBJ2-7; TRBD1, the D gene given by the table, was not confirmed from the DNA. TRBV21-1 is recorded as a pseudogene. There are 14 residues in the CDR3. CDR3 sequence reads: CASTKKGRRYEQYF. CDR3 in DNA: TGTGCCAGCACCAAGAAGGGGCGTAGGTACGAGCAGTACTTC.

V is TRBV5-5 and J is TRBJ1-2; 7 bases line up with TRBD1. CDR3 length equals 15 residues. Per the germline V gene, CDR1 is SGHKS and CDR2 is YYEKEE (reference sequence). V lost 0 bases, J lost 2 bases, and 4 bases stayed unmatched. The CDR3 here is CASSLGQTGNYGYTF. CDR3 DNA: TGTGCCAGCAGCTTGGGACAGACAGGGAACTATGGCTACACCTTC.

This clone is a singleton in its sample. Here the CDR3 DNA reads TGTGCCAGCAGCTTGGATTCCAGGAAGGGGCGAGATGGCTACACCTTC. Its translation: CASSLDSRKGRDGYTF. V gene TRBV5-4 combines with J gene TRBJ1-2; D may be TRBD1 (5 bases). CDR1 and CDR2 from the germline V gene are SGHNT and YYREEE (reference sequence). This CDR3 has 16 amino acids. Trimming left V 0 bases short and J 6 bases short, with 18 bases between.

The chain has TRBV4-2 and TRBJ2-7; 8 bases line up with TRBD2. V was clipped by 2 bases and J by 5 bases; unmatched bases: 5. There are 14 residues in the CDR3. CDR1 and CDR2 (germline): LGHNA, YNFKEQ. Written as DNA, the CDR3 is TGTGCCAGCAGCCAAAAGCCACTAGCGGACGAGCAGTACTTC. It codes for CASSQKPLADEQYF.

The rearrangement links TRBV7-2 to TRBJ2-3; perhaps TRBD2 as D (6 bases). Germline values: CDR1 SGHTA, CDR2 FQGNSA. Trimming took off 5 bases at V and 0 bases at J, with 12 bases between the two ends. This CDR3 has 15 residues. The CDR3 bases are TGTGCCAGCAGCACGGACTACCTTAGCACAGATACGCAGTATTTT. Translation gives CASSTDYLSTDTQYF.

The J gene is TRBJ2-2, the V gene TRBV11-2; 7 positions match TRBD2. Germline V gives CDR1 SGHAT, CDR2 FQNNGV. The length of the CDR3 is 15 residues. V lost 5 bases, J lost 1 base, and 4 bases stayed unmatched. The CDR3 is CASSPRGVNTGELFF. Here the CDR3 DNA reads TGTGCCAGCAGCCCCCGGGGGGTGAACACCGGGGAGCTGTTTTTT. Variable domain in full (rest from reference TRBV11-2 and TRBJ2-2): EAGVAQSPRYKIIEKRQSVAFWCNPISGHATLYWYQQILGQGPKLLIQFQNNGVVDDSQLPKDRFSAERLKGVDSTLKIQPAKLEDSAVYLCASSPRGVNTGELFFGEGSRLTVL.

The rearrangement links TRBV6-1 to TRBJ2-7; D may be TRBD1 (7 bases). The CDR3 sequence is 13 residues long. V was cut by 6 bases and J by 4 bases, with 13 bases left in between. In germline, CDR1 is MNHNS, CDR2 SASEGT. The CDR3 region has the DNA TGTGCCAGCAGCGTACAGGGGACTTACGAGCAGTACTTC. Translated, it gives CASSVQGTYEQYF.

This sequence joins TRBV2 and TRBJ1-2; D not certain. The CDR3 spans 14 residues. Trimming took off 3 bases at V and 4 bases at J, with 12 bases between the two ends. In germline, CDR1 is SNHLY, CDR2 FYNNEI. DNA for the CDR3: TGTGCCAGCAGTGACCCCGGGATGGGCTATGGCTACACCTTC. This gives the protein CASSDPGMGYGYTF.

The table lists this clone with a few counts. V usage is TRBV5-4 and J usage is TRBJ2-5; D may be TRBD2 (5 bases). Germline-derived CDR1 and CDR2 are SGHNT and YYREEE (reference sequence). The CDR3 contains 12 residues. The V end was cut by 3 bases, the J end by 4 bases, with 7 bases between. The CDR3 DNA follows: TGTGCCAGCAGCTGGGAGTTAGAGACCCAGTACTTC. This translates into CASSWELETQYF. The variable domain in full, with the rest retrieved from reference TRBV5-4 and TRBJ2-5, is ETGVTQSPTHLIKTRGQQVTLRCSSQSGHNTVSWYQQALGQGPQFIFQYYREEENGRGNFPPRFSGLQFPNYSSELNVNALELDDSALYLCASSWELETQYFGPGTRLLVL.

Regarding this clone: This CDR3 is also generated by other DNA sequences in the sample. The V gene is TRBV5-6, the J gene TRBJ1-2; D is possibly TRBD1 (5 bases). Germline V gives CDR1 SGHDT, CDR2 YYEEEE. V dropped 4 bases and J dropped 7 bases, with 8 bases sitting between them. This CDR3 region has 11 residues. The CDR3 protein is CASSRQRGYTF. The CDR3 DNA sequence: TGTGCCAGCAGCCGACAGCGTGGCTACACCTTC.

The genes are TRBV7-3 and TRBJ2-3; no clear D gene. V dropped 4 bases and J dropped 1 base, with 9 bases sitting between them. The CDR3 has 14 residues. From germline, CDR1 is SGHTA and CDR2 FQGTGA. Here the CDR3 reads CASSSHAGTDTQYF. The CDR3 DNA reads TGTGCCAGCAGCTCCCATGCGGGCACAGATACGCAGTATTTT.

The chain uses TRBV6-6 and TRBJ2-5, with 8 bases identical to TRBD1. The ends lost 6 bases at V and 3 bases at J; junction bases unmatched: 12. The CDR3 spans 16 residues. Germline V gives CDR1 MNHNY, CDR2 SVGAGI (reference sequence). Written as DNA, the CDR3 is TGTGCCAGCAGCTCCACCGGACAGGGAAACAAAGAGACCCAGTACTTC. It specifies CASSSTGQGNKETQYF.

This clone was seen a single time. The J gene is TRBJ1-1, the V gene TRBV4-1; tentatively, D is TRBD1 (6 bases). Germline CDR1 is MGHRA and CDR2 is YSYEKL. V was shortened by 5 bases and J by 3 bases, with 13 bases between the two germline ends. The CDR3 consists of 14 residues. CDR3 sequence: CASSLGGGYTEAFF. In nucleotides, the CDR3 is TGCGCCAGCAGCTTGGGAGGGGGATACACTGAAGCTTTCTTT.

The chain has TRBV30 and TRBJ1-6; TRBD1 matches 7 bases. After removal of 2 bases from V and 7 bases from J, the junction contained 8 bases not matched to a gene. This CDR3 spans 15 amino acids. Germline lookup yields CDR1 GTSNPN and CDR2 SVGIG (reference sequence). The CDR3 nucleotides are TGTGCCTGGAGTAGACGAGACAGGGACAATTCACCCCTCCACTTT. It codes for CAWSRRDRDNSPLHF.

This sequence joins TRBV6-4 and TRBJ2-1; possible D gene TRBD2, 6 bases. V lost 0 bases and J 4 bases, leaving 10 bases between the germline ends. Germline V gene data show CDR1 as MRHNA and CDR2 as SNTAGT. This CDR3 spans 15 amino acids. CDR3 in DNA: TGTGCCAGCAGTGACTCGGTTGCGGGGTACAATGAGCAGTTCTTC. This codes for CASSDSVAGYNEQFF.

The chain links TRBV7-2 to TRBJ1-1; TRBD1 aligns across 7 bases. V lost 0 bases to trimming and J lost 5 bases; unmatched junction nucleotides: 6. CDR3 length: 15 residues. Germline V gives CDR1 SGHTA, CDR2 FQGNSA. In nucleotides, the CDR3 is TGTGCCAGCAGCTTAGCGACAGGGCTTAGAACTGAAGCTTTCTTT. Amino acid sequence: CASSLATGLRTEAFF.

This chain links TRBV5-6 with TRBJ1-2, with 7 bases matching TRBD1. V trimming: 4 bases; J trimming: 0 bases; junction bases outside the gene matches: 6. Germline V lookup: CDR1 SGHDT, CDR2 YYEEEE. This CDR3 has 15 amino acids. The CDR3 region is CASSPNRGANYGYTF. CDR3 in DNA: TGTGCCAGCAGCCCGAACAGGGGCGCTAACTATGGCTACACCTTC.

The chain recombines TRBV9 with TRBJ1-1; 10 nucleotides match TRBD1. The CDR3 totals 16 residues. The trim removed 0 bases at V and 6 bases at J, leaving 8 bases unmatched. Germline CDR1 and CDR2: SGDLS and YYNGEE. The CDR3 bases are TGTGCCAGCAGCGTAGGGAGGGGACAGGGGCGTGCTGAAGCTTTCTTT. It translates to CASSVGRGQGRAEAFF.

This chain links TRBV10-3 with TRBJ2-7; 10 bases agree with TRBD2. CDR3 size: 14 residues. Germline assignment: CDR1 ENHRY and CDR2 SYGVKD. J lost 1 base, V lost 9 bases, and 6 bases had no gene match. This chain's CDR3 is CAIGASGSSYEQYF. CDR3 in DNA: TGTGCCATTGGGGCTAGCGGGAGTTCCTACGAGCAGTACTTC.

This clone showed up just a few times. The chain combines TRBV2 with TRBJ2-7; maybe TRBD2 (5 bases). The CDR3 is 14 amino acids. From germline, CDR1 is SNHLY and CDR2 FYNNEI. V shed 7 bases and J shed 0 bases, with 13 bases lying between them. As DNA, the CDR3 is TGTGCCAGCAAGATCCGGGAAAGCTCCTACGAGCAGTACTTC. Translating gives CASKIRESSYEQYF.

This clone has just one count. J is TRBJ2-1 and V is TRBV5-4; a weak D match, TRBD2 (7 bases). Trimming stripped 5 bases from V and 1 base from J, with 16 bases between. The germline gives CDR1 SGHNT, CDR2 YYREEE (reference sequence). The CDR3 length is 16 residues. The DNA of the CDR3 is TGTGCCAGCAGAGGGGGGGACGGGGCGTCCTACAATGAGCAGTTCTTC. Translation: CASRGGDGASYNEQFF.